This entry describes one TCR beta chain. The sample originates from a study of control samples from healthy donors and cancer patients. The CDR3 sequence is 13 residues long. The ends were cut back, 1 base at V and 0 bases at J, with 1 base in the middle. CDR1 is MGHRA, CDR2 YSYEKL, per germline. The table came from immunoSEQ multiplex PCR; TCRdb's copy has only in-frame clones and leaves some out. The table shows about 120,000 clones, with more than 85% occurring only once. This sequence originates from a man between 25 and 39 years old in good health. The source material was blood. This chain links TRBV4-1 with TRBJ1-5, with D unresolved. In DNA, the CDR3 is TGCGCCAGCAGCCAAGCTAGCAATCAGCCCCAGCATTTT. As protein: CASSQASNQPQHF.